One T cell receptor (beta chain) is described in this entry. The data originate from a study of T cell changes during pregnancy in multiple sclerosis. Only in-frame clones appear in the TCRdb table, and some are missing; sequencing was by immunoSEQ multiplex PCR. This repertoire shows some 60,000 clones, 87% found once; its top ten account for approximately 5%. The V gene's germline CDR1 is SNHLY and CDR2 FYNNEI. This CDR3 has 14 amino acids. V gave up 8 bases and J gave up 3 bases; unmatched junction bases: 6. This TCR was recovered from a human donor whose cells served as feeder cells for cultures in a pregnancy study. The chain recombines TRBV2 with TRBJ2-5; 10 bases are a match to TRBD1. The sequencing input was peripheral blood from another person, used as feeder cells. The CDR3 nucleotides are TGTGCCAGCTTACCGGGACAGGGGAAAGAGACCCAGTACTTC. Amino acids: CASLPGQGKETQYF.